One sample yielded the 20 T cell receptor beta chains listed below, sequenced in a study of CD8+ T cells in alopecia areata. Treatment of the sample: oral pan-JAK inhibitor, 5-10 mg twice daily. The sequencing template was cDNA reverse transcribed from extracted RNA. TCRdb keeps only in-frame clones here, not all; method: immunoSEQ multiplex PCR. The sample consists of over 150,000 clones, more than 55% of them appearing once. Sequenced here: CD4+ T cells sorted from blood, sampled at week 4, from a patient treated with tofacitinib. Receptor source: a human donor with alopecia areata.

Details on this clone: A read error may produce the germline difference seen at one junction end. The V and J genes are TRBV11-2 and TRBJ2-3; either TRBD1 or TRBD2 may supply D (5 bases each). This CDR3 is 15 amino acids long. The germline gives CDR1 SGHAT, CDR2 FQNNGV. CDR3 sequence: CASRLRGTGTDTQYF. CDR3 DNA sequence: TGTGCCAGCCGCTTGAGGGGTACCGGCACAGATACGCAGTATTTT.

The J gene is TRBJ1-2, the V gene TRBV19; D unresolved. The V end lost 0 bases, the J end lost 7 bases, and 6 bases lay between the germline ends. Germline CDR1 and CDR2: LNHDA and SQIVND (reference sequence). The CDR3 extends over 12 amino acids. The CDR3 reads CASSIDKIGYTF. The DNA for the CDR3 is TGTGCCAGTAGTATAGACAAGATTGGCTACACCTTC.

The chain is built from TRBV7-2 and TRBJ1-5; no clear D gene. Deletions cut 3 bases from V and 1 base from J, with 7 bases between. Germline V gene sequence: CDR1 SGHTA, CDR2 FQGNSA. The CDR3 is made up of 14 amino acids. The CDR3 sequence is CASSFSHSNQPQHF. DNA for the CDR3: TGTGCCAGCAGCTTTAGTCACAGCAATCAGCCCCAGCATTTT.

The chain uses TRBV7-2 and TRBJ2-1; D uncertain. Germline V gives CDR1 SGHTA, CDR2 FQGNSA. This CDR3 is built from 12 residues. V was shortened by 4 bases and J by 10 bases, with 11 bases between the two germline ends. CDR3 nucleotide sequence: TGTGCCAGCAGCTCGTCCAGAGAGGAGCAGTTCTTC. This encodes CASSSSREEQFF.

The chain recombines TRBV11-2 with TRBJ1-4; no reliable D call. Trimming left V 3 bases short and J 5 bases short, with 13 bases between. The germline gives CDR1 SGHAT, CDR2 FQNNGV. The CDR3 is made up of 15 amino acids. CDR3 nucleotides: TGTGCCAGCAGCTTGGGAGGAGGAGGAAATGAAAAACTGTTTTTT. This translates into CASSLGGGGNEKLFF.

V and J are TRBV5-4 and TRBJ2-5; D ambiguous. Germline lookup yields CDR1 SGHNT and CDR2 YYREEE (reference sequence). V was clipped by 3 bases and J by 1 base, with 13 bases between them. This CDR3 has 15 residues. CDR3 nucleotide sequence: TGTGCCAGCAGCTGGGCCGGTGTCAGCCAAGAGACCCAGTACTTC. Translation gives CASSWAGVSQETQYF.

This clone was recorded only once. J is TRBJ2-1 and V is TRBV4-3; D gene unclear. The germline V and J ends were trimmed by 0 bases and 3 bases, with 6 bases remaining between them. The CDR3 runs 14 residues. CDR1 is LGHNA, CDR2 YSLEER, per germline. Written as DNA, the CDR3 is TGCGCCAGCAGCCAAGATCCTAGCTACAATGAGCAGTTCTTC. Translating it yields CASSQDPSYNEQFF.

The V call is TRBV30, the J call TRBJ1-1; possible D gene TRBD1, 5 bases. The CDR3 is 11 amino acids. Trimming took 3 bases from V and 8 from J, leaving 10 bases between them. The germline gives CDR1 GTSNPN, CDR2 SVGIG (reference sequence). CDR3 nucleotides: TGTGCCTGGAGGGTAGGGACCGAAGCTTTCTTT. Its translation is CAWRVGTEAFF.

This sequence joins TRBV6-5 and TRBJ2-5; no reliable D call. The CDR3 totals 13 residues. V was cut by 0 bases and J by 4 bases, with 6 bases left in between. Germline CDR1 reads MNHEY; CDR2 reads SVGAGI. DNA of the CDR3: TGTGCCAGCAGTTACTCAGGGCTAGAGACCCAGTACTTC. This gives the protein CASSYSGLETQYF.

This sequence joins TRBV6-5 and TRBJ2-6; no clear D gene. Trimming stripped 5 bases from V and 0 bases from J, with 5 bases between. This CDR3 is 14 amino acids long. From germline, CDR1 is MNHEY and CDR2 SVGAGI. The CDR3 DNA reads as TGTGCCAGCAGTGTCTTCTCTGGGGCCAACGTCCTGACTTTC. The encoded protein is CASSVFSGANVLTF.

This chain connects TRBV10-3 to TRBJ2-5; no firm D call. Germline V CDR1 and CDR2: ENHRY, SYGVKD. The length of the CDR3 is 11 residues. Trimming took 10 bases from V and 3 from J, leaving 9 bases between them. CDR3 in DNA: TGTGCCACCCAGCTAGAAGAGACCCAGTACTTC. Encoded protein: CATQLEETQYF.

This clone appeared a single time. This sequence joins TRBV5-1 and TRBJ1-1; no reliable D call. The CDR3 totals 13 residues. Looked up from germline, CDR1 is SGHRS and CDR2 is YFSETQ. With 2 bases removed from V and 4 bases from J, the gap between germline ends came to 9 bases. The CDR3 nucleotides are TGCGCCAGCAGCTTAGAATTTGTCACTGAAGCTTTCTTT. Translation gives CASSLEFVTEAFF.

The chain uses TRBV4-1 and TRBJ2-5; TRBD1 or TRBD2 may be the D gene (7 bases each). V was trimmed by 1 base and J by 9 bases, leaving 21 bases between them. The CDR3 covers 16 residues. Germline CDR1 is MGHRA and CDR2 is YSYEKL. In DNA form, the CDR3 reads TGCGCCAGCAGCCAAGCAGGGGGGGGGATGACAGCAGCCCAGTACTTC. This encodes CASSQAGGGMTAAQYF.

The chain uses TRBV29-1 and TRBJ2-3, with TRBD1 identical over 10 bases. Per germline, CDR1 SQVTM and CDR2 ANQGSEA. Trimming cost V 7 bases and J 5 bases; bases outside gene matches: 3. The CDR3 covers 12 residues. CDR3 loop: CSADRGRDTQYF. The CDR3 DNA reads TGCAGCGCTGACAGGGGGCGAGATACGCAGTATTTT.

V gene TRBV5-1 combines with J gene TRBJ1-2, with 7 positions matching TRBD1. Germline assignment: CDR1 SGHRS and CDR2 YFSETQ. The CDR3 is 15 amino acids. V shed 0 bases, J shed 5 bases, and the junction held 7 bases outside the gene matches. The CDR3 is CASSLGDRERYGYTF. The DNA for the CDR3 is TGCGCCAGCAGCTTGGGTGACAGGGAGCGGTATGGCTACACCTTC.

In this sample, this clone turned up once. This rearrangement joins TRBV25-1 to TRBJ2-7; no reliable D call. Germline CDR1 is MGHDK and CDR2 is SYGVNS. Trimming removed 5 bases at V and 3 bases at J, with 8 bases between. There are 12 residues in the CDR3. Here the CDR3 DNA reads TGTGCCAGCAGTTACTCGATCTACGAGCAGTACTTC. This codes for CASSYSIYEQYF.

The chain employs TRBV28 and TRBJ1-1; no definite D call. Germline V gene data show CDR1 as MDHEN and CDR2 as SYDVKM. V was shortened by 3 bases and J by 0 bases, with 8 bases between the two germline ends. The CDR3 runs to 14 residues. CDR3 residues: CASSLVLVNTEAFF. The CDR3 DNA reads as TGTGCCAGCAGTTTGGTCTTGGTGAACACTGAAGCTTTCTTT.

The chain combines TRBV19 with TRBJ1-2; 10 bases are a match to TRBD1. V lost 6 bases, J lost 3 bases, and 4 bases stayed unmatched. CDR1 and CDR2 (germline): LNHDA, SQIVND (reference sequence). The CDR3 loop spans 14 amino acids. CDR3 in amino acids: CASRGTGDYYGYTF. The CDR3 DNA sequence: TGTGCCAGTAGGGGGACAGGGGACTACTATGGCTACACCTTC.

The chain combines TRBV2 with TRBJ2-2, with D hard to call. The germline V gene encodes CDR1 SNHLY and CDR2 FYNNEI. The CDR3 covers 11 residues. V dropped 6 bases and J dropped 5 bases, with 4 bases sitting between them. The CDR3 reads CASRRTGELFF. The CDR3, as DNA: TGTGCCAGCAGACGTACCGGGGAGCTGTTTTTT. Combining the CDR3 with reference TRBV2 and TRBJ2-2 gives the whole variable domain EPEVTQTPSHQVTQMGQEVILRCVPISNHLYFYWYRQILGQKVEFLVSFYNNEISEKSEIFDDQFSVERPDGSNFTLKIRSTKLEDSAMYFCASRRTGELFFGEGSRLTVL.

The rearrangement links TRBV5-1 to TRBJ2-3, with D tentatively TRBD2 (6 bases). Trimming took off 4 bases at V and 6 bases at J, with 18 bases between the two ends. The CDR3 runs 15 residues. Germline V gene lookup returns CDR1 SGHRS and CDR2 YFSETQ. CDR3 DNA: TGCGCCAGCAGCCCGCGGGGCGAATCCCGCGATACGCAGTATTTT. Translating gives CASSPRGESRDTQYF.